The sequence of this T cell receptor beta chain was determined in a study of CD8 T cells in ankylosing spondylitis. From the 5' RACE reads, TCRdb called clonotypes with MiXCR, one entry per CDR3 protein. The repertoire consists of about 340,000 distinct CDR3 sequences, with under 15% occurring once and the leading ten covering around 0.99%. The CDR3 length is 15 residues. Germline loops: CDR1 SGHAT, CDR2 FQNNGV. The germline V and J ends were trimmed by 5 bases and 5 bases, with 18 bases remaining between them. Sequenced sample: blood, either unsorted or a sorted T cell fraction (not recorded which). The TCR sequence derives from a male donor with ankylosing spondylitis or in good health (not recorded which). The chain is built from TRBV11-2 and TRBJ1-2, with TRBD1 as a possible D gene (5 bases). The CDR3 reads CASSLGTGEVYGYTF. CDR3 sequence (DNA): TGTGCCAGCAGCCTTGGGACGGGAGAAGTATATGGCTACACCTTC.